One sample yielded the 3 T cell receptor beta chains listed below, sequenced in a study of shared clonotypes between healthy human individuals. TCRdb's copy holds only in-frame clones and misses some; the assay was immunoSEQ multiplex PCR. Among some 2,500,000 clones listed, 85% to 95% were seen once. The material sequenced was naive CD4+ T cells from PBMCs. The subset: CD45RA+ positively selected. The receptors originated from a young man in good health. Some clones in this sample may be carry-over from other donors' samples.

The chain carries TRBV28 and TRBJ2-1; unclear D gene. V was trimmed by 10 bases and J by 3 bases, leaving 10 bases between them. The CDR3 has 12 residues. The germline V gene encodes CDR1 MDHEN and CDR2 SYDVKM. CDR3 in DNA: TGTGCCACGAACAGAAACTACAATGAGCAGTTCTTC. Its translation: CATNRNYNEQFF.

CDR3 nucleotide sequence: TGTGCCAGCAGTTTATGGGGAGGAGAGGGTTCACCCCTCCACTTT. Protein sequence: CASSLWGGEGSPLHF. The V and J genes are TRBV27 and TRBJ1-6; D unresolved. This CDR3 has 15 amino acids. Germline lookup yields CDR1 MNHEY and CDR2 SMNVEV (reference sequence). V was trimmed by 1 base and J by 9 bases, leaving 13 bases between them.

This clone is a singleton in its sample. The chain carries TRBV30 and TRBJ1-4, with a possible D match to TRBD1 (5 bases). V dropped 3 bases and J dropped 0 bases, with 20 bases sitting between them. Germline V gives CDR1 GTSNPN, CDR2 SVGIG (reference sequence). The CDR3 contains 18 residues. The CDR3 sequence is CAWSANQNPTATNEKLFF. For the CDR3, the DNA is TGTGCCTGGAGCGCAAATCAAAATCCGACAGCAACTAATGAAAAACTGTTTTTT. Combining the CDR3 with reference TRBV30 and TRBJ1-4 gives the whole variable domain SQTIHQWPATLVQPVGSPLSLECTVEGTSNPNLYWYRQAAGRGLQLLFYSVGIGQISSEVPQNLSASRPQDRQFILSSKKLLLSDSGFYLCAWSANQNPTATNEKLFFGSGTQLSVL.